The 4 T cell receptor beta chains below come from one sample, sequenced in a study of T cells in Graves' hyperthyroidism and ophthalmopathy. TCR beta CDR3 sequences were amplified from RNA transcripts. The TCR CDR3 first-round RT-PCR relied on the HTBI primer set. TCRdb ran MiXCR on the multiplex PCR reads and lists one entry per CDR3 protein. There are around 380,000 distinct CDR3 sequences in the sample; approximately 13% occur only once, and more than 20% lies in the top ten. The sequencing input was blood. The receptors stem from a young man with Graves' hyperthyroidism that later progressed to Graves' ophthalmopathy.

The chain is built from TRBV5-4 and TRBJ2-7, with 7 bases aligning to TRBD2. The CDR3 covers 14 residues. CDR1 is SGHNT, CDR2 YYREEE, per germline (reference sequence). The V and J ends lost 3 bases and 3 bases, in that order; junction bases with no gene match: 6. The CDR3 coding sequence is TGTGCCAGCAGCTCCCCCGGGACTAACTACGAGCAGTACTTC. Amino acids: CASSSPGTNYEQYF.

At least ten counts were recorded for this clonotype. The chain links TRBV7-2 to TRBJ2-5; possibly TRBD1 for D (6 bases). The length of the CDR3 is 16 residues. V gave up 0 bases and J gave up 2 bases, with 13 bases separating them. Germline V gives CDR1 SGHTA, CDR2 FQGNSA. Here the CDR3 DNA reads TGTGCCAGCAGCTTAGCGGTGGGGGCAGCGCAAGAGACCCAGTACTTC. As protein: CASSLAVGAAQETQYF.

This clonotype came up many times. Compared with germline, one end of the junction differs, possibly owing to a read error. CDR3 coding DNA: TGTGCCAGCAGCCAAGACAGGGACTACGGCTACACCTTC. Encoded protein: CASSQDRDYGYTF. The genes are TRBV27 and TRBJ1-2; 7 nucleotides line up with TRBD1. Per the germline V gene, CDR1 is MNHEY and CDR2 is SMNVEV (reference sequence). The CDR3 length is 13 residues.

This clonotype occurred many times. This sequence joins TRBV5-1 and TRBJ1-5; maybe TRBD1 (5 bases). From germline, CDR1 is SGHRS and CDR2 YFSETQ. Between the trimmed V and J ends, which lost 4 bases and 1 base, there was a span of 9 bases. The CDR3 sequence is 14 residues long. The CDR3: CASSVDSSNQPQHF. CDR3 DNA: TGCGCCAGCAGCGTTGACAGCAGCAATCAGCCCCAGCATTTT.